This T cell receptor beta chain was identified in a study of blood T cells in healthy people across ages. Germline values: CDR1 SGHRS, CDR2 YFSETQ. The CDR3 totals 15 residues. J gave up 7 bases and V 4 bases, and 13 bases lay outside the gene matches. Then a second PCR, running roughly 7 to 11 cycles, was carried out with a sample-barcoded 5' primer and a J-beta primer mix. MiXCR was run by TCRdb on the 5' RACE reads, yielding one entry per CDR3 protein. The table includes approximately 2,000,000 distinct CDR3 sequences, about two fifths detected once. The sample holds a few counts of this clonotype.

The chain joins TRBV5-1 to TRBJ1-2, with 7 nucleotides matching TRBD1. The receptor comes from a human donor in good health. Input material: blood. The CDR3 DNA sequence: TGCGCCAGCAGCCTCCTAATGACAGGGAGTGGTGGCTACACCTTC. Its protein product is CASSLLMTGSGGYTF. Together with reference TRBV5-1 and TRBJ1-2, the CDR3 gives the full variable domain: KAGVTQTPRYLIKTRGQQVTLSCSPISGHRSVSWYQQTPGQGLQFLFEYFSETQRNKGNFPGRFSGRQFSNSRSEMNVSTLELGDSALYLCASSLLMTGSGGYTFGSGTRLTVV.